This T cell receptor beta chain was sequenced in a study of cytotoxic CD8 clonotypes in ibrutinib-treated CLL. Overall study findings and caveats: Exceeding age-matched healthy donors, baseline clonality also tracked the counts of circulating CD8+ T cells.

The CDR3 has 15 amino acids. The ends were cut back, 5 bases at V and 3 bases at J, with 14 bases in the middle. CDR1 MNHEY and CDR2 SMNVEV come from the germline V gene (reference sequence). Libraries were prepared by immunoSEQ multiplex PCR; TCRdb keeps only in-frame clonotypes and omits some of them. Of about 300,000 clones listed, 65% to 85% were seen once; the top ten hold 5.6%. Worth noting for this clone: What it recognizes is unknown.

The source was PBMCs, collected at disease progression, from a patient treated with ibrutinib. The J gene is TRBJ1-5, the V gene TRBV27; no clear D gene. The receptor was derived from a human donor with chronic lymphocytic leukemia. CDR3 region: CASSVNSGDNQPQHF. The CDR3 DNA reads TGTGCCAGCAGTGTAAATTCCGGGGACAATCAGCCCCAGCATTTT.